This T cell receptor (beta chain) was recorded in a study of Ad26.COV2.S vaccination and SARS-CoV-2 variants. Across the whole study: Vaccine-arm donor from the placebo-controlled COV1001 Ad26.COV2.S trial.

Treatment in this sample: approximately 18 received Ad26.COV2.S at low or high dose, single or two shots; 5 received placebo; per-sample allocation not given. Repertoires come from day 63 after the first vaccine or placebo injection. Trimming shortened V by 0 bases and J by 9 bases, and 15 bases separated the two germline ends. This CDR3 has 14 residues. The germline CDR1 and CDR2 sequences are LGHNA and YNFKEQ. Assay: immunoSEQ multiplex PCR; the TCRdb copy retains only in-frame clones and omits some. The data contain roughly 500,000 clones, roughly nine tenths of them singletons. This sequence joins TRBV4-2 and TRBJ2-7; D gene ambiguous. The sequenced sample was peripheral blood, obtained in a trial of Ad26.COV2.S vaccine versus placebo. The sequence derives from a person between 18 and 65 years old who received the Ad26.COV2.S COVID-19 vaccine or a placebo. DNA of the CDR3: TGTGCCAGCAGCCAAGATCTGGTAGCCTATGGGCAGTACTTC. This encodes CASSQDLVAYGQYF.